The rows below give T cell receptor beta chains drawn from one sample of a study of blood T cell repertoires in COVID-19. The protocol was immunoSEQ multiplex PCR, while the TCRdb copy is restricted to in-frame clones and leaves out a portion. Of around 380,000 clones listed, more than 65% are singletons. The sequencing input was peripheral blood. The receptors were sampled from a human donor with acute or convalescent COVID-19. The donor label of this sample is uncertain. CDR3s include the opening cysteine and the closing phenylalanine or tryptophan. Where a row states a size, it is once, few, many or the class of an expanded clone; other rows omit it.

size,V,J,CDR3
.,TRBV6-5,TRBJ2-7,CASSSNLYEQYF
.,TRBV7-9,TRBJ2-7,CASSLSERTLREQYF
.,TRBV19,TRBJ2-5,CASSTQQGWETQYF
few,TRBV10-1,TRBJ2-2,CASSVLLTGELFF
few,TRBV18,TRBJ1-3,CASSPPFGQRGNTIYF
.,TRBV3-1/TRBV3-2,TRBJ2-7,CASSPTPYEQYF
.,TRBV30,TRBJ2-1,CAWSGGLAVSYNEQFF
.,TRBV11-3,TRBJ2-1,CASSLGSGGRNEQFF
.,TRBV5-6,TRBJ2-7,CASSLGQGLEQYF
.,TRBV7-9,TRBJ1-2,CASSLVRAGGYGYTF
.,TRBV6-5,TRBJ2-2,CASRPQGNTGELFF
.,TRBV27,TRBJ2-2,CASSLVQGTAGELFF
.,TRBV5-1,TRBJ1-5,CASSLAYGRGQPQHF
.,TRBV6-5,TRBJ2-1,CASATDSYNEQFF
.,TRBV12-3/TRBV12-4,TRBJ1-1,CASSPQVNTEAFF
.,TRBV6-4,TRBJ1-1,CASSLTGGQNTEAFF